The rows below give T cell receptor delta chains drawn from one sample of a study of γδ T cells in repeated Plasmodium falciparum infection. With CATT, TCRdb re-called clones from the multiplex PCR reads. The table has 50,000 to 65,000 delta-chain clones, around 1.7% seen once; the top ten hold approximately 16%. Sequencing was done on a sample of gamma-delta T cells from blood. The source is a pool of human donors (malaria-infected and uninfected, not separated). Each CDR3 is given with its conserved first and last residue. The D gene is left open where the match is weak. Clone size is given as once, few, many, or a class for an expanded clone.

TRDV1,many,TRDJ1,TRDD3,26,CALGPYFPLRTQNTGGYPNYTDKLIF,TGTGCTCTTGGGCCATACTTTCCTCTTCGGACCCAGAATACTGGGGGATACCCTAATTACACCGATAAACTCATCTTT
TRDV1,many,TRDJ1,TRDD3,21,CALGEARRSGIRLGGTDKLIF,TGTGCTCTTGGGGAAGCTCGGAGATCGGGGATACGCTTGGGGGGAACCGATAAACTCATCTTT
TRDV1,many,TRDJ1,TRDD3,23,CALGELSPLPSLLYWGIFDKLIF,TGTGCTCTTGGGGAACTAAGCCCGCTCCCGAGCCTACTGTACTGGGGGATATTTGATAAACTCATCTTT
TRDV1,many,TRDJ1,TRDD3,24,CALGEPRLCNTAYWGIEEPDKLIF,TGTGCTCTTGGGGAACCCCGGCTCTGTAATACTGCATACTGGGGGATAGAGGAGCCCGATAAACTCATCTTT
TRDV3,medium-sized,TRDJ1,.,14,CACTVLRGISKLIF,TGTGCCTGCACCGTCCTACGAGGGATATCGAAACTCATCTTT
TRDV1,many,TRDJ1,.,20,CALILPTGDWGFYYTDKLIF,TGTGCTCTCATTCTTCCTACCGGTGACTGGGGGTTTTACTACACCGATAAACTCATCTTT
TRDV1,medium-sized,TRDJ2,.,19,CALGAPFPFWGGLTAQLFF,TGTGCTCTTGGAGCCCCATTCCCCTTTTGGGGGGGATTGACAGCACAACTCTTCTTT
TRDV3,many,TRDJ1,TRDD3,18,CAFSPLPWYWGRPDKLIF,TGTGCCTTTTCTCCCCTGCCGTGGTACTGGGGGAGGCCCGATAAACTCATCTTT
TRDV3,many,TRDJ1,.,19,CAIRAHSELCESATDKLIF,TGTGCCATACGTGCTCATTCTGAATTGTGCGAAAGTGCCACCGATAAACTCATCTTT
TRDV1,many,TRDJ1,.,14,CALGARRYTDKLIF,TGTGCTCTTGGGGCGCGAAGGTACACCGATAAACTCATCTTT
TRDV1,large,TRDJ1,.,18,CALGEVGGIPSYTDKLIF,TGTGCTCTTGGGGAAGTGGGAGGGATCCCATCCTACACCGATAAACTCATCTTT
TRDV1,medium-sized,TRDJ1,.,22,CALGERGSTFELWWGFVDKLIF,TGTGCTCTTGGGGAAAGGGGATCTACCTTTGAGTTGTGGTGGGGGTTTGTCGATAAACTCATCTTT
TRDV1,many,TRDJ1,TRDD3,21,CALGEVPPSTGGYAYTDKLIF,TGTGCTCTTGGGGAAGTCCCTCCTTCCACTGGGGGATACGCGTACACCGATAAACTCATCTTT
TRDV1,many,TRDJ1,TRDD3,24,CALGSDSLHAFNTGGWGYNDKLIF,TGTGCTCTTGGGTCAGATTCCCTCCACGCTTTCAATACTGGGGGATGGGGTTACAACGATAAACTCATCTTT
TRDV1,many,TRDJ1,TRDD3,24,CALGDPYVAKYWGIHLLVTDKLIF,TGTGCTCTTGGGGACCCCTACGTCGCAAAGTACTGGGGGATACATCTTTTAGTCACCGATAAACTCATCTTT
TRDV1,many,TRDJ1,.,16,CALGEQKIWHLRKLIF,TGTGCTCTTGGGGAACAAAAGATTTGGCACCTTCGTAAACTCATCTTT
TRDV1,medium-sized,TRDJ1,.,19,CALGELVGIGRKQADKLIF,TGTGCTCTTGGGGAACTAGTTGGTATTGGGCGGAAACAAGCCGATAAACTCATCTTT
TRDV1,many,TRDJ1,.,19,CALASALRLGAPPAGKPIF,TGTGCTCTTGCGTCAGCACTCCGTCTCGGGGCCCCTCCTGCGGGTAAACCCATCTTT
TRDV3,medium-sized,TRDJ1,TRDD3,18,CAFRFPYWGILATDKLIF,TGTGCCTTCAGGTTCCCTTACTGGGGGATACTGGCCACCGATAAACTCATCTTT
TRDV1,medium-sized,TRDJ1,.,17,CALGDLHRNGLADKLIF,TGTGCTCTTGGGGACCTCCACCGTAATGGGCTAGCCGATAAACTCATCTTT
TRDV1,many,TRDJ1,TRDD3,26,CALGVISTSYCFLGDKGLAYTDKLIF,TGTGCTCTTGGGGTTATTTCCACCTCCTATTGTTTCCTGGGGGATAAAGGTCTCGCGTACACCGATAAACTCATCTTT
TRDV1,many,TRDJ1,TRDD2,20,CALGELSYSTRDPKADKLIF,TGTGCTCTTGGGGAACTTTCCTACTCCACGAGGGATCCAAAGGCCGATAAACTCATCTTT
TRDV1,many,TRDJ1,TRDD3,17,CALGDISGGFLTDKLIF,TGTGCTCTTGGGGACATCTCTGGGGGATTCCTCACCGATAAACTCATCTTT
TRDV1,medium-sized,TRDJ1,TRDD3,20,CALGTRVPIPLGDPPDKLIF,TGTGCTCTTGGGACCAGGGTTCCTATTCCTCTGGGGGATCCCCCCGATAAACTCATCTTT
TRAV29/DV5,many,TRDJ1,.,17,CAGIPFPSGLYTDKLIF,TGTGCAGGAATCCCATTCCCCTCTGGGCTGTACACCGATAAACTCATCTTT
TRDV1,many,TRDJ1,TRDD3,13,CALGEKIIGILTF,TGTGCTCTTGGGGAAAAAATTATCGGGATACTAACTTTC
TRDV1,many,TRDJ1,TRDD3,25,CALGDLRPSRTYWGSPRVNTDKLIF,TGTGCTCTTGGGGACCTACGGCCTTCCCGAACCTACTGGGGGTCTCCCCGCGTGAACACCGATAAACTCATCTTT
TRDV1,many,TRDJ1,.,17,CAPPSFPQGTDTDKLIF,TGTGCTCCTCCCTCCTTCCCCCAAGGTACGGACACCGATAAACTCATCTTT
TRDV1,medium-sized,TRDJ1,.,22,CALGEPRPSISYWESYTDKFIF,TGTGCTCTTGGGGAGCCTCGGCCTTCCATATCTTACTGGGAATCCTACACCGATAAATTCATCTTT
TRDV1,many,TRDJ1,TRDD3,22,CALPSSFRFGWGIRWETDKLIF,TGTGCTCTTCCCTCTTCCTTCCGATTCGGGTGGGGGATACGTTGGGAGACCGATAAACTCATCTTT
TRDV1,medium-sized,TRDJ1,.,14,CALGEPNQTDKLIF,TGTGCTCTTGGGGAACCCAACCAAACCGATAAACTCATCTTT
TRDV1,medium-sized,TRDJ1,.,18,CALGERGRRALYTDKLIF,TGTGCTCTTGGGGAACGAGGAAGGCGAGCGCTTTACACCGATAAACTCATCTTT
TRDV1,many,TRDJ1,TRDD3,19,CALGEGPTRGDTGTDKLIF,TGTGCTCTTGGGGAAGGTCCTACCAGGGGGGATACGGGGACCGATAAACTCATCTTT
TRDV1,many,TRDJ1,TRDD3,20,CALQRPSLLYWGSHTDKLIF,TGTGCTCTCCAAAGGCCTTCCCTACTGTACTGGGGGTCCCACACCGATAAACTCATCTTT
TRDV1,many,TRDJ3,TRDD2,23,CALGSHLLPSRQFLSWDTRQMFF,TGTGCTCTTGGGTCCCATTTGCTTCCTAGTCGCCAGTTTCTTTCCTGGGACACCCGACAGATGTTTTTC
TRDV1,few,TRDJ1,TRDD3,21,CALGGRVAYWGTNSYTDRLIF,TGTGCTCTTGGGGGAAGGGTCGCCTACTGGGGGACAAATTCGTACACCGATAGACTCATCTTT
TRDV2,medium-sized,TRDJ2,TRDD3,17,CACDTGMGDTRTAQLFF,TGTGCCTGTGACACCGGGATGGGGGATACGCGAACAGCACAACTCTTCTTT
TRDV1,many,TRDJ1,TRDD3,25,CALGSLPRGLTGGYAFPPYTDKLIF,TGTGCTCTTGGGAGCCTTCCGCGAGGCCTTACTGGGGGGTACGCGTTTCCCCCGTACACCGATAAACTCATCTTT
TRDV2,medium-sized,TRDJ1,TRDD3,18,CACDTSHSGGLGTDKLIF,TGTGCCTGTGACACGTCTCACTCTGGGGGATTGGGCACCGATAAACTCATCTTT
TRDV1,many,TRDJ1,TRDD3,22,CALGVRTFLWYWGITYTDKLIF,TGTGCTCTTGGAGTTCGGACCTTCCTTTGGTACTGGGGGATTACTTACACCGATAAACTCATCTTT
TRDV1,few,TRDJ1,TRDD3,20,CALGVRLPGRTGGYLHKLTF,TGTGCTCTTGGGGTAAGACTCCCCGGACGTACTGGGGGATACCTACACAAACTCACCTTT